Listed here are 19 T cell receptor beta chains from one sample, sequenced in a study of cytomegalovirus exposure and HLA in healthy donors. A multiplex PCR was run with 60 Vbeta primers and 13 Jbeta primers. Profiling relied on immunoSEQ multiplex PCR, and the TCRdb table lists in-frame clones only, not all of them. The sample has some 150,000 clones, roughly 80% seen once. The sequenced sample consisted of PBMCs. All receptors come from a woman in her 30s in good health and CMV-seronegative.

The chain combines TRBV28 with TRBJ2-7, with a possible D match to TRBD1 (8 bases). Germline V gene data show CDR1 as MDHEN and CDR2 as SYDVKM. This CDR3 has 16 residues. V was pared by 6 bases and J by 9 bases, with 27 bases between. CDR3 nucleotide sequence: TGTGCCAGCAGGAAACAGGGGGGGCGTGGGGCCGTGGGGCAGTACTTC. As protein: CASRKQGGRGAVGQYF.

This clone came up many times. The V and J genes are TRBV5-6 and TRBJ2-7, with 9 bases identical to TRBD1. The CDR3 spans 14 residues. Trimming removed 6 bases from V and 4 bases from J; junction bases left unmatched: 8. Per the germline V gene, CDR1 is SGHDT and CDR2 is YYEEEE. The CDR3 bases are TGTGCCAGCACCCCCGGGACAGGGCGGTACGAGCAGTACTTC. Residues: CASTPGTGRYEQYF. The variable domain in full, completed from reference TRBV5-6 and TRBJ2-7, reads DAGVTQSPTHLIKTRGQQVTLRCSPKSGHDTVSWYQQALGQGPQFIFQYYEEEERQRGNFPDRFSGHQFPNYSSELNVNALLLGDSALYLCASTPGTGRYEQYFGPGTRLTVT.

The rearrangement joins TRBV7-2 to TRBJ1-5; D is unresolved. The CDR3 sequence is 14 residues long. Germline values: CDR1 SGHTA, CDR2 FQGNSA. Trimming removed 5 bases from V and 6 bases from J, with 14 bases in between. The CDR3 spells CASSPNDGVQPQHF. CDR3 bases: TGTGCCAGCAGCCCGAACGACGGGGTTCAGCCCCAGCATTTT.

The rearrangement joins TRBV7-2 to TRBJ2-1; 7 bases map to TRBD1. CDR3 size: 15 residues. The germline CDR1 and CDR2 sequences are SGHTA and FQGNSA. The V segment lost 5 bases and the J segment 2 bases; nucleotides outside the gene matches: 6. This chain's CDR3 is CASSPGGQTYNEQFF. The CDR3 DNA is TGTGCCAGCAGCCCTGGGGGACAGACCTACAATGAGCAGTTCTTC.

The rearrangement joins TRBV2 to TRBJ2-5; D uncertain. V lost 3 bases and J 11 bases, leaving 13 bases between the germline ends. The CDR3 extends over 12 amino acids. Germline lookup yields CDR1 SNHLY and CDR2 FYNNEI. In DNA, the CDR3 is TGTGCCAGCAGTGATTTGGTCTTCCAGCAGTACTTC. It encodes CASSDLVFQQYF.

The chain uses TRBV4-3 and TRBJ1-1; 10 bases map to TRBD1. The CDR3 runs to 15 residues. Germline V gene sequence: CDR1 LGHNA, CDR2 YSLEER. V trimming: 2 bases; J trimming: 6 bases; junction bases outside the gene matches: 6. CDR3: CASSQTKDRGSEAFF. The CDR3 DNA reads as TGCGCCAGCAGCCAAACAAAGGACAGGGGGTCTGAAGCTTTCTTT.

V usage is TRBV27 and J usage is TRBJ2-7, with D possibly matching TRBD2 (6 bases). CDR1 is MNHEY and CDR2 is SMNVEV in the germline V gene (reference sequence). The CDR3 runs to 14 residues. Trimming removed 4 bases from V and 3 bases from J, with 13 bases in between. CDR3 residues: CASSWGLRGYEQYF. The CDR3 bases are TGTGCCAGCAGTTGGGGACTCCGGGGCTACGAGCAGTACTTC.

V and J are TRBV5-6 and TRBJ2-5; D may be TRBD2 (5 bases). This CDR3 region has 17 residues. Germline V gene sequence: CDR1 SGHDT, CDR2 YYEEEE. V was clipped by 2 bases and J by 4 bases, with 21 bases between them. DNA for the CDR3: TGTGCCAGCAGCTTTTACATAAGGCCGACTCGGGGAGAGACCCAGTACTTC. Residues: CASSFYIRPTRGETQYF. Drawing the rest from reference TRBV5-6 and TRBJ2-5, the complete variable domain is DAGVTQSPTHLIKTRGQQVTLRCSPKSGHDTVSWYQQALGQGPQFIFQYYEEEERQRGNFPDRFSGHQFPNYSSELNVNALLLGDSALYLCASSFYIRPTRGETQYFGPGTRLLVL.

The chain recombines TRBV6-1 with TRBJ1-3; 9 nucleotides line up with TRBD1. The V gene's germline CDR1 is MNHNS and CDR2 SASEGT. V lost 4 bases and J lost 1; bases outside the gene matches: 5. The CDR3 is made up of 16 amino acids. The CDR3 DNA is TGTGCCAGCAGTGCGGGACAGGGTTTTTCTGGAAACACCATATATTTT. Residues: CASSAGQGFSGNTIYF.

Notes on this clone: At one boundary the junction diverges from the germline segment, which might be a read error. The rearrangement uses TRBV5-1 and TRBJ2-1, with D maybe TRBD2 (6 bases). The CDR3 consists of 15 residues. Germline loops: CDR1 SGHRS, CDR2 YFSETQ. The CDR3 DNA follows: TGCGCCAGCAGCTACGGGGGAAGCTCCTACAATAAGCAGTTCTTC. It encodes CASSYGGSSYNKQFF.

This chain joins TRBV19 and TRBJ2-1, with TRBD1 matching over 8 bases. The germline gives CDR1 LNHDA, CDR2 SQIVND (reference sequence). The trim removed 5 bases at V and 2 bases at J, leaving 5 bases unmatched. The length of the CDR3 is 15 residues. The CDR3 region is CASSFDRGTYNEQFF. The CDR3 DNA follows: TGTGCCAGTAGTTTTGACAGGGGAACCTACAATGAGCAGTTCTTC.

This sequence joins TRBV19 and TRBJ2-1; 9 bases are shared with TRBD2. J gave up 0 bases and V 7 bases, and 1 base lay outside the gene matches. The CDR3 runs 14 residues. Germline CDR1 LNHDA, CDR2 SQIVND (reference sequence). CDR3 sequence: CASKRGVSYNEQFF. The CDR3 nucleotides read TGTGCCAGTAAGCGGGGGGTCTCCTACAATGAGCAGTTCTTC.

The CDR3 region has the DNA TGTGCCAGCAGCTCGCCGGGAGGGCCCTACGAGCAGTACTTC. Amino acid sequence: CASSSPGGPYEQYF. The chain is built from TRBV11-2 and TRBJ2-5, with TRBD2 matching 8 bases. The DNA end is more similar to TRBJ2-7, so the J call may be wrong. The CDR3 sequence is 14 residues long. Germline CDR1 and CDR2: SGHAT and FQNNGV.

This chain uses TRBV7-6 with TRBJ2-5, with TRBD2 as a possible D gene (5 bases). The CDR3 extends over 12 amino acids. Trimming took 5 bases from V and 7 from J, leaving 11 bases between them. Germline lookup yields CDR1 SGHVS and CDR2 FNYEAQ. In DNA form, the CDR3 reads TGTGCCAGCAGCCCCAGCGGAGGGACCCAGTACTTC. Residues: CASSPSGGTQYF.

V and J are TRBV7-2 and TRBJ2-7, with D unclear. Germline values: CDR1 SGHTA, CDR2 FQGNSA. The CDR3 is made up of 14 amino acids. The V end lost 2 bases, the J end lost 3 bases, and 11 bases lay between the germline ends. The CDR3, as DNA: TGTGCCAGCAGCTTAAGTTCCTATTTCTACGAGCAGTACTTC. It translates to CASSLSSYFYEQYF. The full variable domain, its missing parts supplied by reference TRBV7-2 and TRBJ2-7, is GAGVSQSPSNKVTEKGKDVELRCDPISGHTALYWYRQSLGQGLEFLIYFQGNSAPDKSGLPSDRFSAERTGGSVSTLTIQRTQQEDSAVYLCASSLSSYFYEQYFGPGTRLTVT.

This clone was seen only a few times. The CDR3 DNA reads as TGCGCCAGCAGCTCTAGACTAGCGGGAGTGAGTGATACGCAGTATTTT. Protein sequence: CASSSRLAGVSDTQYF. The chain employs TRBV5-1 and TRBJ2-3, with TRBD2 matching over 12 bases. The germline V gene has CDR1 SGHRS and CDR2 YFSETQ. Trimming removed 3 bases from V and 6 bases from J; junction bases left unmatched: 8. The CDR3 has 16 amino acids.

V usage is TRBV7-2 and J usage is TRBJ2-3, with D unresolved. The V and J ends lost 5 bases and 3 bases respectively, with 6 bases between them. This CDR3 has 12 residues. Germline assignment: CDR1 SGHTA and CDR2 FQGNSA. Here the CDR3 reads CASSTYTDTQYF. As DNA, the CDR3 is TGTGCCAGCAGCACTTATACAGATACGCAGTATTTT.

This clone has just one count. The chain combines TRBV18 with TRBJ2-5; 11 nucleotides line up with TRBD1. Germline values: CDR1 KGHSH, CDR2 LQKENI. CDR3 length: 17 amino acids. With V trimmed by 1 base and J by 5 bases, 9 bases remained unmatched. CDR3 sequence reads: CASSPLRRDRGFETQYF. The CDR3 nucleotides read TGTGCCAGCTCACCACTGAGAAGGGACAGGGGGTTTGAGACCCAGTACTTC.

The CDR3 nucleotides are TGTGCCAGCAGTTTTGGGACAGCTAAACAGTACTTC. Translation gives CASSFGTAKQYF. This chain connects TRBV28 to TRBJ2-7, with 7 bases fitting TRBD1. Germline V gives CDR1 MDHEN, CDR2 SYDVKM. J lost 10 bases, V lost 3 bases, and 6 bases had no gene match. The CDR3 is made up of 12 amino acids.